This T cell receptor beta chain derives from a study of PD-1 blockade in classical Hodgkin lymphoma. All patients experienced relapse after autologous stem cell transplantation, and brentuximab vedotin exposure was variable. CD4+ T cells were purified from thawed PBMCs by negative selection. Measured with immunoSEQ multiplex PCR; TCRdb has only the in-frame clones, and not every one. The table records several thousand clones, roughly 79% of them present only once. Whole-study results and caveats: Exclusion was applied to patients who started nivolumab under 1 year after ASCT. Diminished baseline TCR diversity has been reported in newly diagnosed patients relative to healthy donors. Patients with a complete response exhibited baseline diversity comparable to newly diagnosed patients.

Notes on this clone: Its antigen is currently unknown.

V shed 10 bases and J shed 1 base, with 13 bases lying between them. Germline lookup yields CDR1 ENHRY and CDR2 SYGVKD. This CDR3 has 13 amino acids. The sequence derives from a human donor with classical Hodgkin lymphoma. The sequences come from CD4+ T cells from blood, collected at baseline. The chain combines TRBV10-3 with TRBJ1-1; perhaps TRBD1 as D (6 bases). The DNA for the CDR3 is TGTGCCACCAAGGGGGGAGAGAACACTGAAGCTTTCTTT. This sequence encodes CATKGGENTEAFF.